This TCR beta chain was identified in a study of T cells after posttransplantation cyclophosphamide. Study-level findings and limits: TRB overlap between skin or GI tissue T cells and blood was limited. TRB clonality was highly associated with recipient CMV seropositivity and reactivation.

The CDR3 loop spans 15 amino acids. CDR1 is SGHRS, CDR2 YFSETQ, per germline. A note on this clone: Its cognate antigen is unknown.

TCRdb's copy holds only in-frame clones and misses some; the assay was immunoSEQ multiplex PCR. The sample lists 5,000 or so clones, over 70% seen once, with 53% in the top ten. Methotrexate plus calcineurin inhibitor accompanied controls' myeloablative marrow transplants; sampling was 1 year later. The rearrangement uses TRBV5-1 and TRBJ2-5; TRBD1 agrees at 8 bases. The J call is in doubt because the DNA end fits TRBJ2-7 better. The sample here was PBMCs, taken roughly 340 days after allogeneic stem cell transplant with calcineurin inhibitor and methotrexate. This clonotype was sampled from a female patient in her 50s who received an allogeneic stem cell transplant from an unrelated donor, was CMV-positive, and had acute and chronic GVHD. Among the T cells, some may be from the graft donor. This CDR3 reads CASSFSPGQAYEQYF. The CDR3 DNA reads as TGCGCCAGCAGCTTCTCTCCGGGACAGGCCTACGAGCAGTACTTC.